Listed here are 32 T cell receptor beta chains from one sample, sequenced in a study of spatial heterogeneity in lung cancer. Points from the study as a whole: Counts that tracked tumor mutation counts were those of expanded intratumoral alpha and beta TCRs.

TCRdb recomputed calls from the 5' RACE reads with MiXCR, one row per CDR3 protein. The sample holds 2,200 or so distinct CDR3 sequences; less than 2.5% are singletons and the top ten take around 8.1%. These receptors' targets are unknown. Documented time point: sample taken at primary tumor resection. Sequences were derived from lung tumor tissue, sampled at surgery. All receptors come from a male donor with early-stage non-small cell lung cancer.

This clonotype is classed as large. The chain couples TRBV5-1 to TRBJ1-6, with D unresolved. CDR1 and CDR2 from the germline V gene are SGHRS and YFSETQ. CDR3 length: 14 residues. V lost 0 bases to trimming and J lost 5 bases, with 6 bases between them. CDR3 amino acids: CASSLEQNNSPLHF. As DNA, the CDR3 is TGCGCCAGCAGCTTGGAACAGAATAATTCACCCCTCCACTTT.

This clonotype is termed medium-sized. The genes are TRBV2 and TRBJ2-7; 10 bases map to TRBD1. The CDR3 loop spans 12 amino acids. Trimming removed 6 bases from V and 7 bases from J; junction bases left unmatched: 3. Germline CDR1 SNHLY, CDR2 FYNNEI. The CDR3 DNA sequence: TGTGCCAGCAGGACAGGGGGCTGGGAGCAGTACTTC. As protein: CASRTGGWEQYF.

This clonotype is termed medium-sized. The V and J genes are TRBV6-5 and TRBJ2-7; D is possibly TRBD1 (5 bases). This CDR3 region has 14 residues. CDR1 is MNHEY and CDR2 is SVGAGI in the germline V gene. The V end was cut by 2 bases, the J end by 3 bases, with 11 bases between. CDR3 residues: CASSYGWGSYEQYF. The CDR3 DNA reads TGTGCCAGCAGTTACGGTTGGGGCAGCTACGAGCAGTACTTC.

Within the sample, this clonotype is medium-sized. CDR3 DNA: TGCAGTGCTTCTCAGGCGGACAATGAGCAGTTCTTC. Translating gives CSASQADNEQFF. The rearrangement links TRBV20-1 to TRBJ2-1; D remains ambiguous. The CDR3 is 12 amino acids. V lost 5 bases and J lost 5, with 10 bases in between. Germline loops: CDR1 DFQATT, CDR2 SNEGSKA (reference sequence).

In this sample, this clonotype turned up a few times. The gene calls are TRBV6-6 and TRBJ1-2; D remains ambiguous. V lost 0 bases and J lost 8, with 10 bases in between. There are 13 residues in the CDR3. Germline lookup yields CDR1 MNHNY and CDR2 SVGAGI (reference sequence). The CDR3 nucleotides read TGTGCCAGCAGTTACTCAGGTCGGGAAGGCTACACCTTC. It codes for CASSYSGREGYTF.

This clonotype is categorized as medium-sized. A much more abundant neighbour one base away suggests this may be a read error. The V and J genes are TRBV6-1 and TRBJ1-1; maybe TRBD1 (5 bases). CDR1 is MNHNS, CDR2 SASEGT, per germline. Trimming stripped 7 bases from V and 1 base from J, with 13 bases between. This CDR3 has 14 residues. Here the CDR3 reads CASILGPWNTEAFF. In nucleotides, the CDR3 is TGTGCCAGCATCCTGGGACCCTGGAACACTGAAGCTTTCTTT.

This clonotype is termed medium-sized (0.01 to 0.1%). The chain carries TRBV6-2 or TRBV6-3 and TRBJ2-7, with no clear D. V lost 2 bases and J 4 bases, leaving 12 bases between the germline ends. The germline gives CDR1 MNHEY, CDR2 SVGEGT. This CDR3 region has 14 residues. CDR3 region: CASSYGQPLYEQYF. The CDR3 DNA follows: TGTGCCAGCAGTTACGGGCAGCCTCTATACGAGCAGTACTTC.

This clonotype ranks as large (0.1 to 1%). The J gene is TRBJ2-2, the V gene TRBV30; TRBD2 matches 14 bases. Germline values: CDR1 GTSNPN, CDR2 SVGIG (reference sequence). CDR3 length equals 20 residues. J lost 4 bases, V lost 5 bases, and 18 bases had no gene match. In nucleotides, the CDR3 is TGTGCCTGGTCCGTAAATCCCGGGACTAGCGGGAGAATGGGCACCGGGGAGCTGTTTTTT. As protein: CAWSVNPGTSGRMGTGELFF.

By share, this clonotype ranks as medium-sized. The chain combines TRBV4-1 with TRBJ1-3, with D possibly being TRBD1 (6 bases). Trimming stripped 4 bases from V and 2 bases from J, with 12 bases between. Germline V CDR1 and CDR2: MGHRA, YSYEKL. This CDR3 region has 15 residues. In DNA, the CDR3 is TGCGCCAGCAGCCGCGAACAGGGAGCTGGAAACACCATATATTTT. The encoded protein is CASSREQGAGNTIYF.

This clonotype is deemed medium-sized. The chain uses TRBV13 and TRBJ1-2, with a tentative D call TRBD1 (6 bases). V lost 4 bases, J lost 6 bases, and 18 bases lay in between. CDR1 and CDR2 (germline): PRHDT, FYEKMQ (reference sequence). The CDR3 contains 15 residues. This CDR3 reads CASSYDRSPGDGYTF. CDR3 in DNA: TGTGCCAGCAGCTATGACAGGTCTCCCGGGGATGGCTACACCTTC.

In its sample, this clonotype was seen many times. The chain has TRBV11-1 and TRBJ1-1, with D perhaps matching TRBD1 (5 bases). The V end lost 3 bases, the J end lost 4 bases, and 12 bases lay between the germline ends. This CDR3 region has 14 residues. Germline V gene data show CDR1 as SGHAT and CDR2 as FQDESV (reference sequence). CDR3 bases: TGTGCCAGCAGCTTGGGGGAATGCAGCACTGAAGCTTTCTTT. This codes for CASSLGECSTEAFF.

This clonotype was recorded many times. The chain combines TRBV3-1 with TRBJ2-6, with D unclear. CDR3 length: 16 amino acids. The V gene lost 1 base and the J gene lost 0 bases, with 7 bases spanning the gap. Germline V gene data show CDR1 as LGHDT and CDR2 as YNNKEL (reference sequence). The CDR3 loop is CASSQAGPSGANVLTF. The CDR3 bases are TGTGCCAGCAGCCAAGCGGGCCCCTCTGGGGCCAACGTCCTGACTTTC.

In this sample, this clonotype is medium-sized. The chain joins TRBV20-1 to TRBJ2-2; 8 nucleotides line up with TRBD2. V dropped 0 bases and J dropped 0; count of bases not matched to a gene: 3. In germline, CDR1 is DFQATT, CDR2 SNEGSKA (reference sequence). The CDR3 loop spans 16 amino acids. The CDR3 loop reads CSARDAGGANTGELFF. The CDR3 coding sequence is TGCAGTGCTAGAGACGCGGGGGGAGCGAACACCGGGGAGCTGTTTTTT.

This clonotype is labeled medium-sized. The chain uses TRBV20-1 and TRBJ1-4; tentative D call: TRBD1 (6 bases). Trimming took 5 bases from V and 7 from J, leaving 14 bases between them. There are 13 residues in the CDR3. Per germline, CDR1 DFQATT and CDR2 SNEGSKA (reference sequence). The CDR3 protein is CSASGVGGEKLFF. The CDR3 DNA reads as TGCAGTGCTTCAGGGGTAGGCGGTGAAAAACTGTTTTTT.

By proportion, this clonotype is medium-sized. The J gene is TRBJ2-3, the V gene TRBV27, with D tentatively TRBD1 (6 bases). Trimming pared 9 bases from V and 2 bases from J, leaving 21 bases between. The germline V gene encodes CDR1 MNHEY and CDR2 SMNVEV (reference sequence). CDR3 length: 16 amino acids. The CDR3 nucleotides are TGTGCCAGTGGTGGTGTCCGGGACATTGACACAGATACGCAGTATTTT. Protein product: CASGGVRDIDTDTQYF.

By sample share, this clonotype is medium-sized. The chain couples TRBV11-2 to TRBJ1-6, with D unresolved. Germline V gene data show CDR1 as SGHAT and CDR2 as FQNNGV. V lost 3 bases to trimming and J lost 5 bases, with 2 bases between them. There are 12 residues in the CDR3. CDR3 loop: CASSLDNSPLHF. The CDR3 coding sequence is TGTGCCAGCAGCTTGGATAATTCACCCCTCCACTTT.

This clonotype has only a few counts. A much larger clonotype is one base distant, so this may be a read error. The chain joins TRBV5-8 to TRBJ2-7; D gene uncertain. The CDR3 has 14 amino acids. Germline V gene lookup returns CDR1 SGHTS and CDR2 YDEGEE. V was clipped by 4 bases and J by 7 bases, with 18 bases between them. The CDR3 reads CASSPEPTLGEQYF. CDR3 nucleotide sequence: TGTGCCAGCAGCCCGGAACCTACCCTAGGGGAGCAGTACTTC.

This clonotype is medium-sized (0.01 to 0.1%) within its sample. The chain carries TRBV2 and TRBJ2-5; TRBD2 matches at 14 bases. With 4 bases clipped from V and 4 bases from J, the junction kept 8 bases outside the gene matches. CDR1 and CDR2 (germline): SNHLY, FYNNEI. This CDR3 spans 17 amino acids. The CDR3 here is CASSVGLAGVERETQYF. The DNA for the CDR3 is TGTGCCAGCAGTGTGGGACTAGCGGGAGTCGAGCGAGAGACCCAGTACTTC.

By frequency in the sample, this clonotype is large. The chain is built from TRBV4-1 and TRBJ2-5; unclear D gene. The ends were cut back, 0 bases at V and 5 bases at J, with 10 bases in the middle. Germline loops: CDR1 MGHRA, CDR2 YSYEKL. There are 14 residues in the CDR3. The DNA for the CDR3 is TGCGCCAGCAGCCAAGATCGATATCATGAGACCCAGTACTTC. Amino acid sequence: CASSQDRYHETQYF.

In its sample, this clonotype ranks as medium-sized. The chain is built from TRBV7-3 and TRBJ1-2; 7 nucleotides match TRBD1. Germline CDR1 is SGHTA and CDR2 is FQGTGA. The V and J ends lost 3 bases and 4 bases, in that order; junction bases with no gene match: 5. The CDR3 spans 14 residues. CDR3 sequence: CASSLSGDSYGYTF. The CDR3 nucleotides are TGTGCCAGCAGCTTGTCTGGGGACAGCTATGGCTACACCTTC.

In its sample, this clonotype ranks as medium-sized. The chain employs TRBV9 and TRBJ1-3; TRBD1 aligns across 8 bases. The CDR3 is 17 amino acids. Germline CDR1 SGDLS, CDR2 YYNGEE. V was clipped by 4 bases and J by 0 bases; unmatched bases: 9. Here the CDR3 reads CASSIGQGRNSGNTIYF. The CDR3 nucleotides read TGTGCCAGCAGCATCGGACAGGGCCGGAACTCTGGAAACACCATATATTTT.

This clonotype is categorized as medium-sized. The CDR3 region has the DNA TGCGCCAGCAGCCAAGCTGTGCTCTCCTACGAGCAGTACTTC. Translation gives CASSQAVLSYEQYF. The chain is built from TRBV4-1 and TRBJ2-7, with D hard to call. Germline CDR1 MGHRA, CDR2 YSYEKL. This CDR3 is 14 amino acids long. Trimming shortened V by 1 base and J by 0 bases, and 7 bases separated the two germline ends.

This clonotype is judged medium-sized. The chain joins TRBV9 to TRBJ2-3, with 10 bases fitting TRBD2. Germline V gene sequence: CDR1 SGDLS, CDR2 YYNGEE. The junction had 4 bases not matched to a gene; V was cut back by 0 bases and J by 6 bases. This CDR3 is 15 amino acids long. CDR3 sequence (DNA): TGTGCCAGCAGCGTAGAACCTAGCGGGAGCGATACGCAGTATTTT. It yields the protein CASSVEPSGSDTQYF. Supplemented by reference TRBV9 and TRBJ2-3, the full variable domain reads DSGVTQTPKHLITATGQRVTLRCSPRSGDLSVYWYQQSLDQGLQFLIQYYNGEERAKGNILERFSAQQFPDLHSELNLSSLELGDSALYFCASSVEPSGSDTQYFGPGTRLTVL.

Within the sample, this clonotype is medium-sized. The V gene is TRBV12-3 or TRBV12-4, the J gene TRBJ2-7; 7 positions agree with TRBD2. V dropped 8 bases and J dropped 9; count of bases not matched to a gene: 16. CDR3 length equals 14 residues. This CDR3 reads CASSRGWAYEGQYF. The CDR3 DNA sequence: TGTGCCAGCTCGCGGGGGTGGGCATACGAGGGGCAGTACTTC.

Sample share makes this clonotype medium-sized (0.01 to 0.1%). The chain has TRBV7-2 and TRBJ2-2; D uncertain. Trimming stripped 4 bases from V and 6 bases from J, with 15 bases between. The CDR3 sequence is 15 residues long. Germline lookup yields CDR1 SGHTA and CDR2 FQGNSA. The CDR3 DNA sequence: TGTGCCAGCAGCTCCTTATTATCTACAGCCGGGGAGCTGTTTTTT. This gives the protein CASSSLLSTAGELFF.

Within the sample, this clonotype is large (0.1 to 1%). The chain has TRBV12-3 or TRBV12-4 and TRBJ1-4, with unresolved D. The CDR3 runs to 12 residues. With 3 bases removed from V and 10 bases from J, the gap between germline ends came to 9 bases. Written as DNA, the CDR3 is TGTGCCAGCAGTTTCCCAGAGGGAAAACTGTTTTTT. Encoded protein: CASSFPEGKLFF.

This clonotype is deemed medium-sized. The chain links TRBV5-1 to TRBJ1-5; D possibly corresponds to TRBD1 (6 bases). Per germline, CDR1 SGHRS and CDR2 YFSETQ. The CDR3 has 14 amino acids. V was trimmed by 0 bases and J by 6 bases, leaving 10 bases between them. The CDR3 sequence: CASSLGQGSQPQHF. The CDR3 DNA reads TGCGCCAGCAGCTTGGGGCAGGGGAGTCAGCCCCAGCATTTT.

This clonotype is categorized as medium-sized. This chain joins TRBV30 and TRBJ2-5; the D gene could be TRBD1 or TRBD2 (5 bases each). Germline CDR1 is GTSNPN and CDR2 is SVGIG (reference sequence). The CDR3 is 13 residues long. Trimming removed 4 bases from V and 5 bases from J, with 14 bases in between. CDR3 residues: CAWTRDPGETQYF. Here the CDR3 DNA reads TGTGCCTGGACCCGGGACCCAGGGGAGACCCAGTACTTC.

This clonotype is deemed medium-sized. The V gene is TRBV29-1, the J gene TRBJ1-1; weak D call: TRBD1 (6 bases). The CDR3 covers 16 residues. Germline-derived CDR1 and CDR2 are SQVTM and ANQGSEA. V gave up 3 bases and J gave up 4 bases, with 21 bases separating them. The CDR3 bases are TGCAGCGTTGACACCCGAGGGGGGGTTGACGGCACTGAAGCTTTCTTT. Its protein is CSVDTRGGVDGTEAFF.

By share of the sample, this clonotype is medium-sized. The chain uses TRBV19 and TRBJ1-2, with D uncertain. V was pared by 6 bases and J by 0 bases, with 11 bases between. The CDR3 has 14 amino acids. Germline values: CDR1 LNHDA, CDR2 SQIVND (reference sequence). This chain's CDR3 is CASRMGPANYGYTF. CDR3 DNA sequence: TGTGCCAGTAGAATGGGCCCAGCTAACTATGGCTACACCTTC.

This clonotype ranks as medium-sized. The CDR3 sequence is CASSKTGSHEQFF. CDR3 in DNA: TGTGCCAGCAGTAAGACAGGGAGTCATGAGCAGTTCTTC. V usage is TRBV6-5 and J usage is TRBJ2-1; the match to TRBD1 covers 7 bases. In germline, CDR1 is MNHEY, CDR2 SVGAGI. The J segment lost 8 bases and the V segment lost 5 bases, leaving 6 bases of the junction unmatched. The CDR3 runs 13 residues.

Sample share makes this clonotype hyperexpanded. The chain combines TRBV7-3 with TRBJ1-5; D ambiguous. CDR1 SGHTA and CDR2 FQGTGA come from the germline V gene. The CDR3 spans 13 residues. Trimming took off 6 bases at V and 3 bases at J, with 9 bases between the two ends. CDR3 region: CASSPGANQPQHF. As DNA, the CDR3 is TGTGCCAGCAGTCCGGGAGCCAATCAGCCCCAGCATTTT.